These 23 T cell receptor beta chains came from one sample sequenced in a study of CD8 T cells in Susac syndrome. Roughly 0.45 to 1 ug RNA was reverse transcribed with random hexamers. TCRdb analysed the immunoSEQ multiplex PCR reads with MiXCR anew, one entry per CDR3 protein. The sample holds approximately 150,000 distinct CDR3 sequences, more than 90% seen once. The material sequenced was CD4+ T cells from PBMCs. These receptors were taken from a human donor with Susac syndrome.

This chain links TRBV3-1 with TRBJ2-1; 8 bases align to TRBD2. J was trimmed by 10 bases and V by 3 bases; bases with no gene match: 8. The germline V gene encodes CDR1 LGHDT and CDR2 YNNKEL (reference sequence). The CDR3 covers 14 residues. In nucleotides, the CDR3 is TGTGCCAGCAGCCATAGCGGGGAAGGGGAGGAGCAGTTCTTC. This sequence encodes CASSHSGEGEEQFF.

Here the CDR3 reads CASSYTQGEAFF. CDR3 bases: TGTGCCAGCAGTTACACCCAGGGGGAAGCTTTCTTT. The J gene is TRBJ1-1, the V gene TRBV6-5, with a possible D match to TRBD1 (6 bases). The V and J ends lost 2 bases and 8 bases respectively, with 9 bases between them. The CDR3 sequence is 12 residues long. Per germline, CDR1 MNHEY and CDR2 SVGAGI.

The J gene is TRBJ2-7, the V gene TRBV29-1, with 9 positions matching TRBD2. Germline V gives CDR1 SQVTM, CDR2 ANQGSEA. The V segment lost 3 bases and the J segment 4 bases; nucleotides outside the gene matches: 7. The CDR3 runs to 14 residues. The CDR3 sequence is CSVETLAGRYEQYF. CDR3 sequence (DNA): TGCAGCGTTGAGACCCTAGCGGGACGATACGAGCAGTACTTC.

The genes are TRBV12-3 or TRBV12-4 and TRBJ1-5; no clear D gene. CDR3 length: 15 amino acids. Trimming removed 3 bases at V and 2 bases at J, with 11 bases between. The DNA of the CDR3 is TGTGCCAGCAGTTTCGAGCTTAGCGGCAATCAGCCCCAGCATTTT. Protein: CASSFELSGNQPQHF.

This clonotype was seen a single time. The CDR3 DNA reads as TGTGCCAGCAGTTTGGAGCCCAGGTCCTCAGGCTACACCTTC. Residues: CASSLEPRSSGYTF. This sequence joins TRBV28 and TRBJ1-2; D ambiguous. CDR3 length: 14 residues. Germline-derived CDR1 and CDR2 are MDHEN and SYDVKM. Trimming shortened V by 3 bases and J by 8 bases, and 16 bases separated the two germline ends.

The chain combines TRBV14 with TRBJ1-1; TRBD1 might be the D (5 bases). The V and J ends lost 5 bases and 1 base respectively, with 14 bases between them. The CDR3 is 15 residues long. Germline-derived CDR1 and CDR2 are SGHDN and FVKESK. CDR3 loop: CASSSYAGRNTEAFF. The CDR3 DNA reads TGTGCCAGCAGCTCGTACGCAGGGCGGAACACTGAAGCTTTCTTT.

The V and J genes are TRBV3-1 and TRBJ2-5; a possible D gene is TRBD1 (6 bases). Germline assignment: CDR1 LGHDT and CDR2 YNNKEL (reference sequence). This CDR3 is 14 amino acids long. Trimming removed 7 bases from V and 2 bases from J, with 14 bases in between. The CDR3 protein is CASTIRQVQETQYF. CDR3 sequence (DNA): TGTGCCAGCACTATAAGACAGGTACAAGAGACCCAGTACTTC.

The CDR3 loop reads CSVPPASGSIEDTQYF. In DNA, the CDR3 is TGCAGTGTCCCCCCAGCTAGCGGGAGTATCGAAGATACGCAGTATTTT. The V and J genes are TRBV20-1 and TRBJ2-3, with 10 positions matching TRBD2. The germline V gene encodes CDR1 DFQATT and CDR2 SNEGSKA (reference sequence). V was clipped by 7 bases and J by 5 bases; unmatched bases: 15. This CDR3 region has 16 residues.

The rearrangement joins TRBV29-1 to TRBJ2-2, with 10 bases that match TRBD1. The CDR3 spans 11 residues. Per the germline V gene, CDR1 is SQVTM and CDR2 is ANQGSEA. V was pared by 5 bases and J by 13 bases, with 4 bases of the junction left unmatched. The CDR3 DNA follows: TGCAGCGTTCGACAGGGGGCATGGCTGTTTTTT. Its translation: CSVRQGAWLFF.

The chain carries TRBV20-1 and TRBJ2-1; TRBD2 aligns across 10 bases. Germline loops: CDR1 DFQATT, CDR2 SNEGSKA (reference sequence). The CDR3 has 21 amino acids. J lost 5 bases, V lost 0 bases, and 22 bases had no gene match. CDR3 region: CSARDITTGLARRGLDNEQFF. Written as DNA, the CDR3 is TGCAGTGCTAGAGATATTACGACGGGACTAGCGCGGAGGGGTTTGGACAATGAGCAGTTCTTC.

The chain links TRBV24-1 to TRBJ2-1; 13 bases fit TRBD2. CDR3 length: 16 amino acids. J lost 8 bases, V lost 2 bases, and 5 bases had no gene match. Per the germline V gene, CDR1 is KGHDR and CDR2 is SFDVKD. The CDR3 protein is CATSDYTSGRAHEQFF. CDR3 DNA sequence: TGTGCCACCAGTGATTACACTAGCGGGAGGGCCCATGAGCAGTTCTTC.

The V and J genes are TRBV15 and TRBJ2-1; 9 positions match TRBD1. The trim removed 7 bases at V and 4 bases at J, leaving 5 bases unmatched. The CDR3 spans 14 residues. Germline CDR1 is LNHNV and CDR2 is YYDKDF (reference sequence). The CDR3, as DNA: TGTGCCACCACCCCGGGACAGGGATACAATGAGCAGTTCTTC. This encodes CATTPGQGYNEQFF.

The J gene is TRBJ2-7, the V gene TRBV2; 7 nucleotides line up with TRBD2. The CDR3 consists of 14 residues. Germline assignment: CDR1 SNHLY and CDR2 FYNNEI. With V trimmed by 7 bases and J by 6 bases, 12 bases remained unmatched. The CDR3 reads CASTSPSGRGEQYF. DNA for the CDR3: TGTGCCAGCACTTCCCCTAGCGGAAGGGGCGAGCAGTACTTC.

The chain uses TRBV12-3 or TRBV12-4 and TRBJ1-1, with 10 bases lining up with TRBD1. V trimming: 3 bases; J trimming: 3 bases; junction bases outside the gene matches: 1. The CDR3 runs to 14 residues. The CDR3, as DNA: TGTGCCAGCAGTTTGGGACAGGGGCACACTGAAGCTTTCTTT. Encoded protein: CASSLGQGHTEAFF.

CDR3 coding DNA: TGTGCCAGCAGCTCGAGACAGGGGGCTAAAGAGACCCAGTACTTC. Protein: CASSSRQGAKETQYF. The V and J genes are TRBV5-4 and TRBJ2-5; 10 nucleotides align to TRBD1. V lost 3 bases and J lost 3; bases outside the gene matches: 5. The CDR3 runs to 15 residues. Germline-derived CDR1 and CDR2 are SGHNT and YYREEE (reference sequence).

J is TRBJ1-2 and V is TRBV3-1, with a tentative D call TRBD1 (6 bases). CDR1 and CDR2 (germline): LGHDT, YNNKEL (reference sequence). This CDR3 contains 14 residues. Deletions cut 7 bases from V and 4 bases from J, with 16 bases between. For the CDR3, the DNA is TGTGCCAGCACCCCGGGACAACCTCCCTATGGCTACACCTTC. Translation gives CASTPGQPPYGYTF.

J is TRBJ2-7 and V is TRBV20-1; 7 bases fit TRBD2. The V segment lost 5 bases and the J segment 1 base; nucleotides outside the gene matches: 5. This CDR3 spans 13 amino acids. Germline loops: CDR1 DFQATT, CDR2 SNEGSKA (reference sequence). For the CDR3, the DNA is TGCAGTGCTCCCCGGACTAGTTCCTACGAGCAGTACTTC. Translation: CSAPRTSSYEQYF.

This clonotype appeared once. The chain carries TRBV12-3 or TRBV12-4 and TRBJ1-2, with D possibly being TRBD1 (5 bases). V was trimmed by 6 bases and J by 4 bases, leaving 12 bases between them. The CDR3 spans 13 residues. CDR3 nucleotides: TGTGCCAGCAGACCCGGGGACGGCTATGGCTACACCTTC. Translating gives CASRPGDGYGYTF.

The chain links TRBV11-2 to TRBJ2-5; no firm D call. CDR1 is SGHAT, CDR2 FQNNGV, per germline. The CDR3 contains 11 residues. Trimming removed 8 bases at V and 2 bases at J, with 6 bases between. CDR3 coding DNA: TGTGCCAGCGCATCGCAAGAGACCCAGTACTTC. It yields the protein CASASQETQYF. Full variable domain (missing parts from reference TRBV11-2 and TRBJ2-5): EAGVAQSPRYKIIEKRQSVAFWCNPISGHATLYWYQQILGQGPKLLIQFQNNGVVDDSQLPKDRFSAERLKGVDSTLKIQPAKLEDSAVYLCASASQETQYFGPGTRLLVL.

J is TRBJ1-1 and V is TRBV11-2; TRBD1 matches 9 bases. The CDR3 sequence is 14 residues long. J was trimmed by 5 bases and V by 6 bases; bases with no gene match: 7. Germline V CDR1 and CDR2: SGHAT, FQNNGV. The chain's CDR3 is CASRAQGARTEAFF. In DNA form, the CDR3 reads TGTGCCAGCAGAGCACAGGGGGCGAGGACTGAAGCTTTCTTT.

The count of this clonotype is one. J is TRBJ2-7 and V is TRBV4-1; 11 bases line up with TRBD2. The CDR3 loop spans 17 amino acids. V was pared by 1 base and J by 4 bases, with 9 bases of the junction left unmatched. Germline CDR1 reads MGHRA; CDR2 reads YSYEKL. CDR3 DNA: TGCGCCAGCAGCCAAGCCACCTCCGGGACTAGCGGTTACGAGCAGTACTTC. Its translation is CASSQATSGTSGYEQYF.

The CDR3 sequence is CASSVASDRPITYNEQFF. In nucleotides, the CDR3 is TGTGCCAGCAGCGTAGCATCGGACAGGCCTATTACCTACAATGAGCAGTTCTTC. The chain uses TRBV9 and TRBJ2-1; 7 bases match TRBD1. The CDR3 totals 18 residues. Germline CDR1 and CDR2: SGDLS and YYNGEE. V was clipped by 0 bases and J by 2 bases; unmatched bases: 11.

The chain couples TRBV3-1 to TRBJ2-1, with TRBD2 matching 10 bases. J lost 4 bases, V lost 9 bases, and 3 bases had no gene match. The CDR3 has 13 amino acids. The germline gives CDR1 LGHDT, CDR2 YNNKEL (reference sequence). The CDR3 bases are TGTGCCAGTTTACTAGCGGGGTACAATGAGCAGTTCTTC. This translates into CASLLAGYNEQFF.